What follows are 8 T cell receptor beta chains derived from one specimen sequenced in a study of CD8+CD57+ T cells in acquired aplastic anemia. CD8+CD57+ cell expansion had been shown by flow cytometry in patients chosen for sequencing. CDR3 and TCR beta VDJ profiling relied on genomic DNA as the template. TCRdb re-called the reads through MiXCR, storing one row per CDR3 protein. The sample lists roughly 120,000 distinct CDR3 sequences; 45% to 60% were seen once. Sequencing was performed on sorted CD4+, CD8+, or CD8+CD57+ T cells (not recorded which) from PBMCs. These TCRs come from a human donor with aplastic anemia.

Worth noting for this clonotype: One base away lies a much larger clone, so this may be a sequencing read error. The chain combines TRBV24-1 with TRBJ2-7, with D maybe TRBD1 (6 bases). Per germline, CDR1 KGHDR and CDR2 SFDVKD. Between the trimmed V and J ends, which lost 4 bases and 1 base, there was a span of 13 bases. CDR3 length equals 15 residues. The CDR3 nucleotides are TGTGCCACCAGTGAAATCTGGGACATTTCCTACGAGCAGTACTTC. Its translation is CATSEIWDISYEQYF.

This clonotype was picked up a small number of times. The CDR3 DNA reads as TGTGCCATCAGTGTCACCGGGACAGAGAACACCGGGGAGCTGTTTTTT. This encodes CAISVTGTENTGELFF. The chain recombines TRBV10-3 with TRBJ2-2, with TRBD1 matching 7 bases. V was pared by 4 bases and J by 1 base, with 6 bases of the junction left unmatched. Looked up from germline, CDR1 is ENHRY and CDR2 is SYGVKD. This CDR3 is built from 16 residues.

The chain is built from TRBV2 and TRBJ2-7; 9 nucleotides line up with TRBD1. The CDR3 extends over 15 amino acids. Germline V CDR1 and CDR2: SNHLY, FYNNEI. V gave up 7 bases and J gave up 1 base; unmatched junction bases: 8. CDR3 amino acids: CASKEGTGYSYEQYF. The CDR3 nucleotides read TGTGCCAGCAAAGAAGGGACAGGGTATTCCTACGAGCAGTACTTC.

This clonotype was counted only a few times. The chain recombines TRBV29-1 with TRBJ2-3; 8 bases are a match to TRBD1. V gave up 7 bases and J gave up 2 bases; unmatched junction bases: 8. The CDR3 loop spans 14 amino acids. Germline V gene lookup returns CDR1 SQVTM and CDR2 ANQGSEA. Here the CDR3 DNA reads TGCAGCGGGGGGACAGGCCTATTCACAGATACGCAGTATTTT. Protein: CSGGTGLFTDTQYF.

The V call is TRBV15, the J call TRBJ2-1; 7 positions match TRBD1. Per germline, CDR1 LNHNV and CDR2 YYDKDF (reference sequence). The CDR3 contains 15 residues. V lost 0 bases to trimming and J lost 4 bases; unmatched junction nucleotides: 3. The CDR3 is CATSRDGTEYNEQFF. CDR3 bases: TGTGCCACCAGCAGAGATGGGACAGAGTACAATGAGCAGTTCTTC.

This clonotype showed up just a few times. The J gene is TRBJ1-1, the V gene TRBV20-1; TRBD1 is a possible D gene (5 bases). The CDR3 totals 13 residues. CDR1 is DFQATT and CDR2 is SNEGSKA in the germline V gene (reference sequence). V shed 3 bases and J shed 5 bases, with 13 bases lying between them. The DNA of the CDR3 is TGCAGTGCTAGGAAGGGGTGGGGAACTGAAGCTTTCTTT. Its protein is CSARKGWGTEAFF.

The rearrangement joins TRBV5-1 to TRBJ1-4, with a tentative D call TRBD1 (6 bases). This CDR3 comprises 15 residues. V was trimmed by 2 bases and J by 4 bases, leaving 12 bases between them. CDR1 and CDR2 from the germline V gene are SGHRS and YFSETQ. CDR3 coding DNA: TGCGCCAGCAGCTTTATGGGGGGCCTTAATGAAAAACTGTTTTTT. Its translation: CASSFMGGLNEKLFF.

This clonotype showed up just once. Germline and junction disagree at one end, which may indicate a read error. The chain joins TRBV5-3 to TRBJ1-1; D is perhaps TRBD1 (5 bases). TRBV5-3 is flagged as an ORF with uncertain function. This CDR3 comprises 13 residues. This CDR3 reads CASSLVGEPEAFF. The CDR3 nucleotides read TGTGCCAGCAGCTTGGTGGGGGAACCTGAAGCTTTCTTT.